Listed below are T cell receptor beta chains from one sample, sequenced in a study of cytomegalovirus exposure and HLA in healthy donors. Profiled with immunoSEQ multiplex PCR; TCRdb holds only in-frame clones, not every one. The top ten hold 7.9% of the sample, which has approximately 140,000 clones, 88% seen once. Material: PBMCs. The receptors here all came from a woman aged 18-35 years in good health and CMV-seropositive. Each CDR3 is given with its conserved first and last residue. Only some rows state a clone size, as once, few, many or a class for expanded clones.

-	TRBV18	TRBJ2-7	CASSPPTSGSYEQYF
once	TRBV30	TRBJ2-1	CAWSVRELEFF
-	TRBV19	TRBJ2-2	CASSIRGSTNTGELFF
-	TRBV4-2	TRBJ1-2	CASSQRDSYGNYGYTF
-	TRBV7-2	TRBJ1-1	CASSPLDSSLWNTEAFF
-	TRBV5-1	TRBJ2-3	CASSLAAGGSPDTQYF
once	TRBV15	TRBJ2-7	CATSREQGGSYEQYF
once	TRBV27	TRBJ2-7	CASSPRWGGKSYEQYF
-	TRBV30	TRBJ2-5	CAWISGVRETQYF
-	TRBV6-1	TRBJ1-5	CASSETGPNQPQHF
-	TRBV4-3	TRBJ1-4	CASSQDPFRTTGDEKLFF
-	TRBV28	TRBJ2-5	CASRGSRYQETQYF
-	TRBV6-1	TRBJ2-3	CASSPWGGIADTQYF
-	TRBV13	TRBJ1-1	CASSRYTGGNIEAFF
-	TRBV2	TRBJ2-7	CAGTGGLEYEQYF
few	TRBV14	TRBJ2-1	CASSAITGGYNEQFF
-	TRBV28	TRBJ1-4	CASRTPGGTNEKLFF
-	TRBV5-1	TRBJ2-1	CASSSTWSSYNEQFF
-	TRBV19	TRBJ1-2	CASSINRGNYGYTF
-	TRBV7-3	TRBJ1-2	CASSLMATGLYGYTF
-	TRBV6-6	TRBJ1-1	CASAQTPNTEAFF
-	TRBV5-4	TRBJ2-1	CASSLAGGQGYNEQFF